The clone carrying this T cell receptor (beta chain) occurred a few times. Its specificity is unknown. The sample is drawn from a study of identical twins. Germline CDR1 is MNHEY and CDR2 is SMNVEV (reference sequence). The CDR3 has 13 residues. V dropped 4 bases and J dropped 0 bases, with 6 bases sitting between them. TCRdb passed the 5' RACE reads through MiXCR, listing each CDR3 protein once. The sample includes about 700,000 distinct CDR3 sequences, 6% to 6.5% of them seen just once. Broader study findings: In beta out-of-frame sequences, the excess sharing between twins was weaker. Insertions were reduced in abundant cord blood beta clonotypes but not in memory repertoires.

Input material: naive T cells sorted from blood. J is TRBJ2-5 and V is TRBV27, with no clear D. This TCR derives from a man in his late teens or twenties in good health. This CDR3 reads CASSSPDQETQYF. The CDR3 nucleotides read TGTGCCAGCAGTTCTCCCGACCAAGAGACCCAGTACTTC.